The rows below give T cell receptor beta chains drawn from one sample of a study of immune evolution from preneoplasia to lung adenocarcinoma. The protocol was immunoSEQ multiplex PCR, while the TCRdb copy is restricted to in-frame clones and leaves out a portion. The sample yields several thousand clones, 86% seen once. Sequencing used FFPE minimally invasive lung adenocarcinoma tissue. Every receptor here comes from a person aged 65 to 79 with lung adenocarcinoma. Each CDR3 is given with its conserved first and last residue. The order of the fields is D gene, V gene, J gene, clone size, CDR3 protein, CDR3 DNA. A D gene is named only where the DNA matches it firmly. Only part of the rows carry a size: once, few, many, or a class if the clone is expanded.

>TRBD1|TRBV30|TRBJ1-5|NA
CAWSVPGTGYGGNQPQHF
TGTGCCTGGAGTGTACCGGGGACAGGGTATGGGGGCAATCAGCCCCAGCATTTT
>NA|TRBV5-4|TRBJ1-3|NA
CASSRSTDSEGNTIYF
TGTGCCAGCAGCAGGTCCACGGACAGCGAAGGAAACACCATATATTTT
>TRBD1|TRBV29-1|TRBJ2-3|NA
CSVEVRGRGRDTQYF
TGCAGCGTTGAAGTGAGGGGCAGGGGGCGAGATACGCAGTATTTT
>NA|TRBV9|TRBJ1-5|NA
CASSVGLGENQPQHF
TGTGCCAGCAGCGTAGGTCTCGGGGAAAATCAGCCCCAGCATTTT
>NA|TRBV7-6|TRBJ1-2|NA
CASSLGVSGAYGYTF
TGTGCCAGCAGCTTAGGAGTTTCGGGGGCCTATGGCTACACCTTC
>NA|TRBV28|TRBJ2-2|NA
CASSLGGSLAGELFF
TGTGCCAGCAGTTTAGGGGGCTCCCTCGCCGGGGAGCTGTTTTTT
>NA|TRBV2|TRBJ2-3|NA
CASSQDGHGDTQYF
TGTGCCAGCAGCCAAGACGGACACGGGGATACGCAGTATTTT
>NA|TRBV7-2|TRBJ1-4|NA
CASSFKGNEKLFF
TGTGCCAGCAGCTTCAAGGGGAATGAAAAACTGTTTTTT
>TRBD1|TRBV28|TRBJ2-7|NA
CASISIRTGSRYEQYF
TGTGCCAGCATCTCCATTCGGACAGGGAGTCGCTACGAGCAGTACTTC
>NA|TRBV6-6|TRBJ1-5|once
CASTRISNQPQHF
TGTGCCAGCACGAGAATTTCCAATCAGCCCCAGCATTTT
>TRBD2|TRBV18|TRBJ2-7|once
CASSRTSGSSYEQYF
TGTGCCAGCTCACGAACCAGCGGGAGCTCCTACGAGCAGTACTTC
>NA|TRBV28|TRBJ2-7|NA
CASSPIGLASYEQYF
TGTGCCAGCAGCCCTATTGGTTTAGCTTCCTACGAGCAGTACTTC
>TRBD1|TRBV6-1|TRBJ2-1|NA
CASSADRENEQFF
TGTGCCAGCAGTGCCGACAGGGAGAATGAGCAGTTCTTC
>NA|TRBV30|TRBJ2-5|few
CAWSVRGRETQYF
TGTGCCTGGAGTGTTAGGGGCCGGGAGACCCAGTACTTC
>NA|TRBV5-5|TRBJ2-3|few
CASTLNGIHTDTQYF
TGTGCCAGCACCCTGAACGGGATCCACACAGATACGCAGTATTTT
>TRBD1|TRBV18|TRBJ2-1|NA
CASSPWTGPLTKNEQFF
TGTGCCAGCTCACCATGGACAGGTCCCCTTACGAAGAATGAGCAGTTCTTC
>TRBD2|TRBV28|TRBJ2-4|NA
CASRKSGRADIQYF
TGTGCCAGCAGAAAGAGCGGGAGGGCTGACATTCAGTACTTC
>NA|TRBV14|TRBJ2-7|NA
CASSQVGAGAVEQYF
TGTGCCAGCAGCCAGGTAGGGGCAGGGGCAGTCGAGCAGTACTTC
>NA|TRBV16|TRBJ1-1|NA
CTSSQSSRAEAFF
TGTACCAGCAGCCAATCGTCGCGGGCTGAAGCTTTCTTT
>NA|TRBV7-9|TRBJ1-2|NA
CASSLVSDYGYTF
TGTGCCAGCAGCTTAGTTTCAGATTATGGCTACACCTTC
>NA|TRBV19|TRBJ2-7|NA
CASSSRGQSYEQYF
TGTGCCAGTAGTAGCCGGGGGCAGTCCTACGAGCAGTACTTC
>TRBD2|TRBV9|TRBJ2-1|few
CASSVEPAGLPEQFF
TGTGCCAGCAGCGTAGAACCAGCGGGGTTGCCTGAGCAGTTCTTC
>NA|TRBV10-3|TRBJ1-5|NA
CAISEDGVSNQPQHF
TGTGCCATCAGTGAAGATGGGGTGAGCAATCAGCCCCAGCATTTT
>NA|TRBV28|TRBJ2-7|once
CASSPTRGPTLLGKQYF
TGTGCCAGCAGTCCAACCCGGGGCCCGACCCTCCTCGGCAAGCAGTACTTC
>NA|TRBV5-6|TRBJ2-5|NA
CASSFGRTQYF
TGTGCCAGCAGCTTTGGGAGGACCCAGTACTTC
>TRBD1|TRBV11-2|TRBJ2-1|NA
CASSRRDRGINEQFF
TGTGCCAGCAGCCGCAGGGACAGGGGGATTAATGAGCAGTTCTTC
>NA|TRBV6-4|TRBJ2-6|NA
CASSDDKSGANVLTF
TGTGCCAGCAGTGACGACAAATCTGGGGCCAACGTCCTGACTTTC
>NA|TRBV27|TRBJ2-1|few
CASSPGAGPLSYNEQFF
TGTGCCAGCAGTCCAGGGGCAGGGCCCCTCTCCTACAATGAGCAGTTCTTC
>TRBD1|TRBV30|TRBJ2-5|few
CAADRYQETQYF
TGTGCGGCGGACAGGTACCAAGAGACCCAGTACTTC
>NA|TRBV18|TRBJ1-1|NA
CASSTLPATMNTEAFF
TGTGCCAGCTCCACCCTCCCGGCAACGATGAACACTGAAGCTTTCTTT